This T cell receptor (beta chain) originates from a study of Ad26.COV2.S vaccination and SARS-CoV-2 variants. At the level of the study: The donor was enrolled in the Ad26.COV2.S arm of the COV1001 trial. In the study, Ad26.COV2.S was injected intramuscularly once, or twice 56 days apart.

Treatment defined: roughly 19 received Ad26.COV2.S at low or high dose, single or two shots; 5 received placebo; per-sample allocation not given. Sampling occurred on day 63 after the first vaccine or placebo injection. A Boston donor was an adult aged 18-55 years. About this clone itself: Its target is unknown.

Regarding the study as a whole: Placebo and vaccine recipients had non-spike TCR breadth that was similar.

Some clones are missing from TCRdb's copy, which holds only in-frame ones; the method was immunoSEQ multiplex PCR. The sample records hundreds of thousands of clones, 75% to 95% being singletons. V was pared by 1 base and J by 2 bases, with 15 bases between. The CDR3 runs to 17 residues. Per the germline V gene, CDR1 is KGHSH and CDR2 is LQKENI. The TCR was taken from a person between 18 and 59 years old who received the Ad26.COV2.S COVID-19 vaccine or a placebo. The chain recombines TRBV18 with TRBJ2-4; D gene ambiguous. Sequencing was performed on peripheral blood, taken in a trial of Ad26.COV2.S vaccine versus placebo. This chain's CDR3 is CASSPLPGPSPKNIQYF. CDR3 in DNA: TGTGCCAGCTCACCACTCCCAGGACCCTCTCCCAAAAACATTCAGTACTTC.